This TCR beta chain was captured in a study of T cells after yellow fever vaccination. Study information: Fractions of low cell number were prepared using SMART-Seq v4 Ultra Low Input. Study observations and caveats: Subsequent to the booster, the majority of primary-vaccination clones reappeared (under 98% CD4, 88% CD8). Shared CD4/CD8 clonotypes were a small share, likely from convergent recombination.

The CDR3 is 15 residues long. J was trimmed by 2 bases and V by 4 bases; bases with no gene match: 6. CDR1 is SGHAT, CDR2 FQNNGV, per germline. This clonotype was recorded at least ten times. Its target is unknown. A 5'RACE template-switching step, the method used to make TCR cDNA, added a universal primer site and UMIs. MiXCR, applied by TCRdb to the 5' RACE reads, yields one record per CDR3 protein. The sample includes more than 110,000 distinct CDR3 sequences, about 6.9% of them seen just once. J is TRBJ2-7 and V is TRBV11-2; 9 bases are shared with TRBD1. Sequenced here: CD4+ T cells sorted from PBMCs, sampled 10 days after the yellow fever booster vaccination. This receptor was obtained from a young man who received the YFV17D yellow fever vaccine. This CDR3 reads CASSSHRDRAYEQYF. The CDR3 DNA is TGTGCCAGCAGCTCACACCGGGACAGGGCCTACGAGCAGTACTTC.